Listed below are T cell receptor beta chains from one sample, sequenced in a study of cytomegalovirus exposure and HLA in healthy donors. This table comes from immunoSEQ multiplex PCR, and its TCRdb copy is limited to in-frame clones, with some not included. The sample has about 140,000 clones, about four fifths seen once. Sequencing was done on a sample of PBMCs. The origin of the receptors is a woman aged 25-40 years in good health and CMV-seronegative. Each CDR3 is given with its conserved first and last residue. A D gene is named only where the DNA matches it firmly. Only some rows state a clone size, as once, few, many or a class for expanded clones.

TRBJ2-3,TRBV14,15,TRBD2,-,TGTGCCAGCAGCACGACTAGCGGGGCGGGGAGTACGCAGTATTTT,CASSTTSGAGSTQYF
TRBJ2-5,TRBV7-3,12,-,once,TGTGCCAGCAACCACTACGAAGAGACCCAGTACTTC,CASNHYEETQYF
TRBJ1-5,TRBV6-1,13,-,-,TGTGCCAGCAGTCCGGGGATAGGTCAGCCCCAGCATTTT,CASSPGIGQPQHF
TRBJ1-2,TRBV5-6,14,TRBD1,-,TGTGCCAGCAACACCGACAGGGCTAACTATGGCTACACCTTC,CASNTDRANYGYTF
TRBJ1-2,TRBV27,12,-,-,TGTGCCAGCGGGCTAGAGGGCTATGGCTACACCTTC,CASGLEGYGYTF
TRBJ1-4,TRBV11-2,17,TRBD1,-,TGTGCCAGCAGCACAATAACAGGGGGAACAACTAATGAAAAACTGTTTTTT,CASSTITGGTTNEKLFF
TRBJ2-7,TRBV18,13,TRBD2,once,TGTGCCAGCTCACCGTCGGGGGGCTACGAGCAGTACTTC,CASSPSGGYEQYF
TRBJ2-1,TRBV10-3,11,TRBD1,once,TGTGCCATCAGTTTGGACAGGGAGCAGTTCTTC,CAISLDREQFF
TRBJ1-1,TRBV19,16,-,-,TGTGCCAGTAGTCCTAGCGGGGCAGTCTATAACACTGAAGCTTTCTTT,CASSPSGAVYNTEAFF
TRBJ2-7,TRBV20-1,11,TRBD2,-,TGCAGTGCTCAACGGGGGGACGAGCAGTACTTC,CSAQRGDEQYF
TRBJ2-5,TRBV5-1,15,TRBD2,-,TGCGCCAGCAGCTTGGGGACTAGCGGGGCGGAGACCCAGTACTTC,CASSLGTSGAETQYF
TRBJ2-7,TRBV4-3,13,-,-,TGCGCCAGCAGCCAAGTAGGAGGCTACGAGCAGTACTTC,CASSQVGGYEQYF
TRBJ1-1,TRBV18,15,-,-,TGTGCCAGCTCACCGTCAGGTTGGATGAACACTGAAGCTTTCTTT,CASSPSGWMNTEAFF
TRBJ2-5,TRBV18,15,TRBD1,-,TGTGCCAGCTCACCACTACAGGGGGCGCAAGAGACCCAGTACTTC,CASSPLQGAQETQYF
TRBJ1-2,TRBV18,15,TRBD1,few,TGTGCCAGCTCACTAAACCAGGGGGCGAACTATGGCTACACCTTC,CASSLNQGANYGYTF
TRBJ1-5,TRBV6-5,14,-,-,TGTGCCAGCTCCCTAGGGCCCAGGGGACAGCCCCAGCATTTT,CASSLGPRGQPQHF
TRBJ2-1,TRBV5-1,13,-,-,TGCGCCAGCAGCTTTGGCGAGGGTAATGAGCAGTTCTTC,CASSFGEGNEQFF
TRBJ2-2,TRBV25-1,15,-,-,TGTGCCAGCAGTGAATACAGGGGCGACACCGGGGAGCTGTTTTTT,CASSEYRGDTGELFF
TRBJ1-2,TRBV19,14,TRBD1,-,TGTGCCAGCCGAGTGACAGGGGGCGGCGATGGCTACACCTTC,CASRVTGGGDGYTF